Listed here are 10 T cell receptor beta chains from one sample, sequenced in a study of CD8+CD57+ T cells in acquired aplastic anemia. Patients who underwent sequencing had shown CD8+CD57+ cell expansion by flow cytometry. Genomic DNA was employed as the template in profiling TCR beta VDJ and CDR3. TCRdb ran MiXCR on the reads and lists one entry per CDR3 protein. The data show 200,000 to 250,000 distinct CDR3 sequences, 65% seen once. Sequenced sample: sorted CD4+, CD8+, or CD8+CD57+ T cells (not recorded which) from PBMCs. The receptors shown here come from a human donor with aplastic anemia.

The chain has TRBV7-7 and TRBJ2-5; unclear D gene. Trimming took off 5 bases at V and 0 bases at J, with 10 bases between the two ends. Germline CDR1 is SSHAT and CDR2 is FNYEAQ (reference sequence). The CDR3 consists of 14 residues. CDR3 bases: TGTGCCAGCAGCCCCCTAGGTTACCAAGAGACCCAGTACTTC. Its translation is CASSPLGYQETQYF.

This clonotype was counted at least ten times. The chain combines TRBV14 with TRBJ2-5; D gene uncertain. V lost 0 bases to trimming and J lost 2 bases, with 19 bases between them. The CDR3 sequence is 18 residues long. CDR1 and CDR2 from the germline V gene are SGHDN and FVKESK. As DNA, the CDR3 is TGTGCCAGCAGCCAAGATGGTGTGGCTACCTCGCTTCAAGAGACCCAGTACTTC. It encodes CASSQDGVATSLQETQYF. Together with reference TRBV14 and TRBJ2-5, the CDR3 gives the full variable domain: EAGVTQFPSHSVIEKGQTVTLRCDPISGHDNLYWYRRVMGKEIKFLLHFVKESKQDESGMPNNRFLAERTGGTYSTLKVQPAELEDSGVYFCASSQDGVATSLQETQYFGPGTRLLVL.

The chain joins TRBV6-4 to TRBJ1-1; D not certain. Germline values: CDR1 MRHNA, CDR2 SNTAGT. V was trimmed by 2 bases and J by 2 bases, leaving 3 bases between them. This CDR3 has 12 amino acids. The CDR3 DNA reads TGTGCCAGCAGTGACAGCAACACTGAAGCTTTCTTT. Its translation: CASSDSNTEAFF.

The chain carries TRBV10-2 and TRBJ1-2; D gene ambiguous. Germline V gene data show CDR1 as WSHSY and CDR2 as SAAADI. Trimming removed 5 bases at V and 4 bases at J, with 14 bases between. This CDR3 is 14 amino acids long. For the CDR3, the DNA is TGCGCCAGCAGTCCCATTGGTTTGGGCTATGGCTACACCTTC. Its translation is CASSPIGLGYGYTF.

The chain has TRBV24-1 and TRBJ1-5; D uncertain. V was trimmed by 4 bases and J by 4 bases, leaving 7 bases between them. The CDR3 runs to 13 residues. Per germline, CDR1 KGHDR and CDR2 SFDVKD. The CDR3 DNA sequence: TGTGCCACCAGTGAAGGGTTTAATCAGCCCCAGCATTTT. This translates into CATSEGFNQPQHF.

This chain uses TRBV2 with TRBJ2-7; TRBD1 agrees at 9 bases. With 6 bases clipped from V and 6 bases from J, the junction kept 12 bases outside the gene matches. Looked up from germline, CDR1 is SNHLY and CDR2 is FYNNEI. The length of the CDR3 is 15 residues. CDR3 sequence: CASSGTGWLVGEQYF. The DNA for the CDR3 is TGTGCCAGCAGCGGGACAGGGTGGCTCGTTGGCGAGCAGTACTTC.

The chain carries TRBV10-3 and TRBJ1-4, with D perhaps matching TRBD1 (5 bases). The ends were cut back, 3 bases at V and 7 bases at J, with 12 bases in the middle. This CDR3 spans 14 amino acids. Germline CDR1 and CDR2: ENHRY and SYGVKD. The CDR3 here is CAISDPGTAEKLFF. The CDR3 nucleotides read TGTGCCATCAGTGACCCCGGGACGGCTGAAAAACTGTTTTTT.

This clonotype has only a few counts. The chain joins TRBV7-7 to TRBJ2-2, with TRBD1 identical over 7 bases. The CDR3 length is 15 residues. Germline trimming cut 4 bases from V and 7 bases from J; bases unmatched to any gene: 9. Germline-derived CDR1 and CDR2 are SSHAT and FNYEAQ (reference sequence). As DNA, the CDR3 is TGTGCCAGCAGCTATACAGGGGTCTCGGGCGGGGAGCTGTTTTTT. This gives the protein CASSYTGVSGGELFF.

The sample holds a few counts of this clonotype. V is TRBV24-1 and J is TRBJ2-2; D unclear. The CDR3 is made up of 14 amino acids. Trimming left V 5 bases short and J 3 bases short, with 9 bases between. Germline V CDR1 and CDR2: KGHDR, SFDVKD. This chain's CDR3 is CATSGHVDTGELFF. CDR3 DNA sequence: TGTGCCACCAGTGGTCACGTCGACACCGGGGAGCTGTTTTTT.

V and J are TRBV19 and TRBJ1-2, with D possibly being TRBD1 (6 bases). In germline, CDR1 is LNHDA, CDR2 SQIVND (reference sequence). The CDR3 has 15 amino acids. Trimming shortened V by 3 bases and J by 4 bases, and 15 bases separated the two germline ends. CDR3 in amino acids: CASSIPDRRGYGYTF. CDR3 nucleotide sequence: TGTGCCAGTAGTATCCCCGACAGGAGGGGCTATGGCTACACCTTC.